These T cell receptor beta chains were read from a single sample in a study of CD8+ T cells in alopecia areata. TCRdb's copy holds only in-frame clones and misses some; the assay was immunoSEQ multiplex PCR. The table includes about 190,000 clones, under 80% detected once. Sample: CD4+ T cells sorted from blood, taken around week 50, from a patient treated with tofacitinib. The source of these receptors is a human donor with alopecia areata. Both conserved end residues are part of each CDR3. The order of the fields is J gene, V gene, clone size, D gene, CDR3 DNA, CDR3 protein. The D gene is left open where the match is weak. Clone sizes are given selectively: once, few, many, or a class where the clone is expanded.

>TRBJ2-3|TRBV4-3|.|.
TGCGCCAGCAGCCAAGATAAGGAACCCACAGATACGCAGTATTTT
CASSQDKEPTDTQYF
>TRBJ1-4|TRBV2|.|TRBD1
TGTGCCAGCAGCTTGGGACAGGTTGAAAAACTGTTTTTT
CASSLGQVEKLFF
>TRBJ2-7|TRBV7-2|.|.
TGTGCCAGCAGTAGCGGCGCCTACGAGCAGTACTTC
CASSSGAYEQYF
>TRBJ1-2|TRBV25-1|.|TRBD1
TGTGCCAGCAGTGCGGGGACAGTCTATGGCTACACCTTC
CASSAGTVYGYTF
>TRBJ2-3|TRBV10-3|.|.
TGTGCCATCAGTGAAGGGGACACAGATACGCAGTATTTT
CAISEGDTDTQYF
>TRBJ2-5|TRBV5-1|.|TRBD2
TGCGCCAGCAGCTTGGGCGGACGTAGCGGGGAGACCCAGTACTTC
CASSLGGRSGETQYF
>TRBJ1-5|TRBV19|.|.
TGTGCCAGTAGTATAATCAGGTTGGGCAATCAGCCCCAGCATTTT
CASSIIRLGNQPQHF
>TRBJ2-1|TRBV4-3|.|.
TGCGCCAGCAGCCCCTTCCCCGGGAGCTCCTACAATGAGCAGTTCTTC
CASSPFPGSSYNEQFF
>TRBJ2-6|TRBV5-6|.|.
TGTGCCAGCAGCTTTTCTGGGGCCAACGTCCTGACTTTC
CASSFSGANVLTF
>TRBJ2-1|TRBV15|.|.
TGTGCCACCAGCAGAGGTCCCAATGAGCAGTTCTTC
CATSRGPNEQFF
>TRBJ1-1|TRBV2|few|.
TGTGCCAGCAGTGAACAGGACACTGAAGCTTTCTTT
CASSEQDTEAFF
>TRBJ2-3|TRBV5-4|few|TRBD2
TGTGCCAGCAGCAGCGGGACTAGCGGGGGTTTCGATACGCAGTATTTT
CASSSGTSGGFDTQYF